The 27 T cell receptor beta chains in this list originate from one sample, sequenced in a study. TCRdb re-called the RT-PCR reads through MiXCR, storing one row per CDR3 protein. The table has about 680,000 distinct CDR3 sequences, over 12% seen once. Sequencing input: memory CD4+ T cells from blood. These TCRs come from a female donor in good health, serving as a healthy control.

This rearrangement joins TRBV10-3 to TRBJ2-4; D might be TRBD1 or TRBD2, each matching 6 bases. Deletions cut 2 bases from V and 7 bases from J, with 21 bases between. Germline values: CDR1 ENHRY, CDR2 SYGVKD. The CDR3 has 17 amino acids. The CDR3 DNA reads as TGTGCCATCAGTGAGGGGACTTCAGGGGCTCGGGTGAACATTCAGTACTTC. It yields the protein CAISEGTSGARVNIQYF.

This clonotype was observed a handful of times. The rearrangement uses TRBV7-8 and TRBJ2-7, with 11 positions matching TRBD2. The CDR3 runs 17 residues. The germline CDR1 and CDR2 sequences are SGHVS and FQNEAQ. The ends lost 7 bases at V and 3 bases at J; junction bases unmatched: 14. The CDR3 DNA follows: TGTGCCAGCATTACAGGGGGGAGTACTAGCGGGAGCTACGAGCAGTACTTC. Amino acid sequence: CASITGGSTSGSYEQYF.

This clonotype was recorded at least ten times. This chain uses TRBV12-3 or TRBV12-4 with TRBJ2-1; 12 bases map to TRBD2. The junction had 10 bases not matched to a gene; V was cut back by 4 bases and J by 6 bases. This CDR3 is built from 17 residues. The CDR3 nucleotides are TGTGCCAGCAGTTGGACAGACCGACTAGCGGGAGTCAATGAGCAGTTCTTC. It codes for CASSWTDRLAGVNEQFF.

The DNA of the CDR3 is TGCGCCAGCAGCTTGGGGGTAGCGGGAGGCATGGATACGCAGTATTTT. Amino acid sequence: CASSLGVAGGMDTQYF. This rearrangement joins TRBV5-1 to TRBJ2-3; 10 nucleotides match TRBD2. This CDR3 is 16 amino acids long. J was trimmed by 6 bases and V by 0 bases; bases with no gene match: 7. The germline gives CDR1 SGHRS, CDR2 YFSETQ.

This chain uses TRBV7-2 with TRBJ2-5; D unresolved. CDR3 length: 12 residues. Germline-derived CDR1 and CDR2 are SGHTA and FQGNSA. V was trimmed by 1 base and J by 7 bases, leaving 7 bases between them. As DNA, the CDR3 is TGTGCCAGCAGCTTAGATTTACTGACCCAGTACTTC. This sequence encodes CASSLDLLTQYF.

The table lists this clonotype with a few counts. The chain combines TRBV5-1 with TRBJ2-3, with D possibly being TRBD2 (6 bases). This CDR3 contains 15 residues. The V end lost 0 bases, the J end lost 3 bases, and 11 bases lay between the germline ends. Germline lookup yields CDR1 SGHRS and CDR2 YFSETQ. CDR3 in DNA: TGCGCCAGCAGCTTGGTGGTCGGGGGAACAGATACGCAGTATTTT. Translating gives CASSLVVGGTDTQYF.

This clonotype turned up a few times. The chain combines TRBV18 with TRBJ2-1; D call uncertain. The CDR3 is 14 residues long. Trimming stripped 1 base from V and 8 bases from J, with 12 bases between. Germline V CDR1 and CDR2: KGHSH, LQKENI. Here the CDR3 DNA reads TGTGCCAGCTCACCACAGGGTTGGGTCGATGAGCAGTTCTTC. This translates into CASSPQGWVDEQFF.

The chain couples TRBV21-1 to TRBJ1-5; the D segment call TRBD1 is taken from the table without a DNA check. TRBV21-1 is termed a pseudogene. The CDR3 covers 16 residues. CDR3 loop: CASSNGAGGGSQPQHF. CDR3 nucleotide sequence: TGTGCCAGCAGCAATGGAGCAGGGGGGGGTAGTCAGCCCCAGCATTTT.

This clonotype was recorded a few times. The V and J genes are TRBV7-6 and TRBJ2-5, with 8 bases that match TRBD1. Per the germline V gene, CDR1 is SGHVS and CDR2 is FNYEAQ. Trimming removed 5 bases from V and 1 base from J; junction bases left unmatched: 9. The CDR3 covers 16 residues. CDR3: CASSPRADRGQETQYF. CDR3 DNA: TGTGCCAGCAGCCCAAGAGCCGACAGGGGCCAAGAGACCCAGTACTTC.

This clonotype was observed many times. The chain is built from TRBV20-1 and TRBJ1-1; no definite D call. V lost 1 base to trimming and J lost 1 base, with 7 bases between them. Germline V gives CDR1 DFQATT, CDR2 SNEGSKA (reference sequence). This CDR3 is built from 13 residues. CDR3 loop: CSARGPGNTEAFF. CDR3 in DNA: TGCAGTGCTAGAGGGCCGGGGAACACTGAAGCTTTCTTT.

Comments on this clonotype: A read error is possible here, since a much larger clone lies one base away. The J gene is TRBJ2-1, the V gene TRBV24-1; D gene ambiguous. Germline assignment: CDR1 KGHDR and CDR2 SFDVKD. With 6 bases removed from V and 9 bases from J, the gap between germline ends came to 14 bases. CDR3 length equals 13 residues. DNA for the CDR3: TGTGCCACCAGTAAGTCGAGCCCCCCTGAGCAGTTCTTC. This translates into CATSKSSPPEQFF.

At least ten counts were recorded for this clonotype. The chain carries TRBV10-3 and TRBJ1-2; 8 nucleotides match TRBD1. The CDR3 runs 14 residues. Germline V gene lookup returns CDR1 ENHRY and CDR2 SYGVKD. Trimming cost V 4 bases and J 5 bases; bases outside gene matches: 6. In DNA form, the CDR3 reads TGTGCCATCAGTGGGCAGGGGGCTTGGTATGGCTACACCTTC. This sequence encodes CAISGQGAWYGYTF.

This clonotype was picked up a small number of times. The V call is TRBV15, the J call TRBJ2-1; no clear D. V was pared by 0 bases and J by 6 bases, with 12 bases between. Per the germline V gene, CDR1 is LNHNV and CDR2 is YYDKDF (reference sequence). There are 15 residues in the CDR3. CDR3 sequence: CATSRDSWQSNEQFF. The CDR3 DNA reads as TGTGCCACCAGCAGAGATTCGTGGCAGTCCAATGAGCAGTTCTTC.

The chain links TRBV18 to TRBJ1-5; D is perhaps TRBD1 (5 bases). Trimming removed 2 bases at V and 7 bases at J, with 21 bases between. Germline V gene data show CDR1 as KGHSH and CDR2 as LQKENI. The CDR3 runs 17 residues. CDR3 nucleotide sequence: TGTGCCAGCTCACCAGGCGGCTCAACAGGAATAAACCAGCCCCAGCATTTT. Its protein is CASSPGGSTGINQPQHF.

This clonotype was detected many times. The rearrangement uses TRBV7-2 and TRBJ2-5; D might be TRBD1 or TRBD2, each matching 5 bases. CDR1 and CDR2 from the germline V gene are SGHTA and FQGNSA. The V gene lost 5 bases and the J gene lost 1 base, with 8 bases spanning the gap. This CDR3 is 13 amino acids long. CDR3 in amino acids: CASSGTVQETQYF. The DNA of the CDR3 is TGTGCCAGCAGCGGGACGGTCCAAGAGACCCAGTACTTC.

This clonotype was observed at least ten times. The CDR3 sequence: CSARGSNQPQHF. The CDR3 DNA reads as TGCAGTGCTAGAGGCAGCAATCAGCCCCAGCATTTT. The rearrangement uses TRBV20-1 and TRBJ1-5; D unclear. The CDR3 is 12 residues long. Between the trimmed V and J ends, which lost 1 base and 1 base, there was a span of 2 bases. CDR1 is DFQATT, CDR2 SNEGSKA, per germline (reference sequence).

This clonotype has a count of ten or more. The chain recombines TRBV20-1 with TRBJ2-3; 11 bases fit TRBD2. Germline V CDR1 and CDR2: DFQATT, SNEGSKA (reference sequence). V was clipped by 5 bases and J by 2 bases; unmatched bases: 6. CDR3 length: 15 amino acids. CDR3 nucleotides: TGCAGTGCTGTACTAGCGGGAGACCTCACAGATACGCAGTATTTT. This translates into CSAVLAGDLTDTQYF.

Ten or more counts support this clonotype. CDR3 coding DNA: TGTGCCAGCAGTGAAGCGCTTCACGGGGGCCTTACAGAGGAGTACTTC. Protein: CASSEALHGGLTEEYF. The chain couples TRBV6-1 to TRBJ2-7; D tentatively fits TRBD1 or TRBD2 (6 bases each). V lost 0 bases to trimming and J lost 11 bases, with 23 bases between them. The CDR3 sequence is 16 residues long. Per germline, CDR1 MNHNS and CDR2 SASEGT.

This clonotype appeared many times. J is TRBJ2-1 and V is TRBV10-3; D may be TRBD2 (6 bases). The V and J ends lost 6 bases and 1 base respectively, with 13 bases between them. Germline V gene lookup returns CDR1 ENHRY and CDR2 SYGVKD. The CDR3 has 15 residues. The CDR3 loop reads CAIRNTGTSYNEQFF. The CDR3, as DNA: TGTGCCATCAGAAATACCGGGACTTCCTACAATGAGCAGTTCTTC.

In this sample, this clonotype turned up many times. The V call is TRBV12-3 or TRBV12-4, the J call TRBJ2-1, with 9 bases identical to TRBD1. Trimming cost V 2 bases and J 3 bases; bases outside gene matches: 5. The CDR3 runs 16 residues. CDR3: CASSLYGTGNYNEQFF. CDR3 nucleotides: TGTGCCAGCAGTTTATACGGGACAGGGAACTACAATGAGCAGTTCTTC.

V and J are TRBV19 and TRBJ2-1, with TRBD2 matching over 7 bases. CDR3 size: 19 residues. The V segment lost 1 base and the J segment 0 bases; nucleotides outside the gene matches: 12. Germline V gives CDR1 LNHDA, CDR2 SQIVND (reference sequence). CDR3 sequence: CASSIVASGVLTSYNEQFF. The CDR3 region has the DNA TGTGCCAGTAGTATAGTAGCCAGCGGGGTCCTCACCTCCTACAATGAGCAGTTCTTC.

In its sample, this clonotype was seen a few times. The CDR3 loop is CASSGGRAYGETQYF. The CDR3 DNA follows: TGCGCCAGCAGCGGCGGGAGGGCCTATGGAGAGACCCAGTACTTC. J is TRBJ2-5 and V is TRBV5-1, with 9 positions matching TRBD2. V trimming: 4 bases; J trimming: 4 bases; junction bases outside the gene matches: 8. The CDR3 covers 15 residues. Germline V gene sequence: CDR1 SGHRS, CDR2 YFSETQ.

V gene TRBV20-1 combines with J gene TRBJ1-3; no reliable D call. V lost 5 bases and J 0 bases, leaving 11 bases between the germline ends. The CDR3 totals 14 residues. Germline V CDR1 and CDR2: DFQATT, SNEGSKA (reference sequence). The CDR3 reads CSAPVPGSGNTIYF. CDR3 bases: TGCAGTGCTCCCGTCCCCGGCTCTGGAAACACCATATATTTT.

J is TRBJ2-4 and V is TRBV20-1; a weak D match, TRBD2 (5 bases). Germline assignment: CDR1 DFQATT and CDR2 SNEGSKA (reference sequence). CDR3 length equals 15 residues. With 0 bases removed from V and 3 bases from J, the gap between germline ends came to 12 bases. CDR3 nucleotides: TGCAGTGCTAGAGAGTTAGGGAGTAACAAAAACATTCAGTACTTC. Protein: CSARELGSNKNIQYF.

Only a few counts were recorded for this clonotype. The genes are TRBV12-3 or TRBV12-4 and TRBJ1-5; TRBD1 might be the D (6 bases). V was pared by 4 bases and J by 4 bases, with 20 bases between. This CDR3 spans 17 amino acids. CDR3 nucleotides: TGTGCCAGCAGTTATCGAGGGGGGAGCTTGCCTAATCAGCCCCAGCATTTT. Translating gives CASSYRGGSLPNQPQHF.

V is TRBV20-1 and J is TRBJ2-1; 9 nucleotides line up with TRBD1. CDR1 is DFQATT and CDR2 is SNEGSKA in the germline V gene (reference sequence). V shed 8 bases and J 5 bases; nucleotides not matched to a gene: 7. The CDR3 sequence is 13 residues long. The CDR3 sequence: CSQGQGGNNEQFF. The DNA for the CDR3 is TGCAGTCAGGGACAGGGTGGAAACAATGAGCAGTTCTTC.

This clonotype was found a few times. This sequence joins TRBV4-2 and TRBJ1-4, with 10 bases lining up with TRBD1. The J segment lost 8 bases and the V segment lost 0 bases, leaving 3 bases of the junction unmatched. The length of the CDR3 is 15 residues. Germline lookup yields CDR1 LGHNA and CDR2 YNFKEQ. CDR3 bases: TGTGCCAGCAGCCAAGATTGGGGACAGGGGGAAAAACTGTTTTTT. Its protein is CASSQDWGQGEKLFF.